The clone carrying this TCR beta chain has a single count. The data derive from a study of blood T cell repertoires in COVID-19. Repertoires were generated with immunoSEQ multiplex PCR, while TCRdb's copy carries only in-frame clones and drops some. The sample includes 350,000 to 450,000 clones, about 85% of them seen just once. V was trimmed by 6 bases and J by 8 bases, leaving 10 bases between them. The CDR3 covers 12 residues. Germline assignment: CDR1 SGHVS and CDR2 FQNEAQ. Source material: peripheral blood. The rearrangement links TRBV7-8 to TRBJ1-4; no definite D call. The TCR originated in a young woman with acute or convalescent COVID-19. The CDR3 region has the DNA TGTGCCAGCAGTTTCACAGTCGAAAAACTGTTTTTT. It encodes CASSFTVEKLFF.